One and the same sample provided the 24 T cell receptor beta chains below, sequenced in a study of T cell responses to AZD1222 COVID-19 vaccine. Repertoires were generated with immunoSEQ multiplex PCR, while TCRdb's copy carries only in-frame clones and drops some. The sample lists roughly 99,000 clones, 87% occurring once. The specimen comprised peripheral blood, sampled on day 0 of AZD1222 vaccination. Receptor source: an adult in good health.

The CDR3 is CASSPFLYATNEKLFF. CDR3 nucleotides: TGTGCCAGCAGCCCTTTTCTTTATGCAACTAATGAAAAACTGTTTTTT. This chain joins TRBV3-1 (or the pseudogene TRBV3-2) and TRBJ1-4; no reliable D call. This CDR3 spans 16 amino acids. Germline CDR1 is LGHDT and CDR2 is YNNKEL (reference sequence). The V end lost 4 bases, the J end lost 0 bases, and 12 bases lay between the germline ends.

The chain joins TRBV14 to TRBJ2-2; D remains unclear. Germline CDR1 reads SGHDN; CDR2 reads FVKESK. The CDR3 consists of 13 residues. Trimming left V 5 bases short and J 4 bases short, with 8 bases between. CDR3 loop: CASSLDFTGELFF. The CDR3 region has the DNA TGTGCCAGCAGCTTAGACTTCACCGGGGAGCTGTTTTTT.

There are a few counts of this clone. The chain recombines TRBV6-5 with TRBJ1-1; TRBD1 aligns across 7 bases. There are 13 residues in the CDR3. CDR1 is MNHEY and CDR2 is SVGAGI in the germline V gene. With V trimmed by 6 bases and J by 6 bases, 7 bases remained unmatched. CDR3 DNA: TGTGCCAGCAGCGCGGGACAGATCCCTGAAGCTTTCTTT. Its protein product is CASSAGQIPEAFF.

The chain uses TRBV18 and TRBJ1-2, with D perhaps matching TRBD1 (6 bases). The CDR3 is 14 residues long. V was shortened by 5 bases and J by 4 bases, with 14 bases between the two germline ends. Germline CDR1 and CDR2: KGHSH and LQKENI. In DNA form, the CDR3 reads TGTGCCAGCTCAGAACAGGGTGACGCCTATGGCTACACCTTC. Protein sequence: CASSEQGDAYGYTF.

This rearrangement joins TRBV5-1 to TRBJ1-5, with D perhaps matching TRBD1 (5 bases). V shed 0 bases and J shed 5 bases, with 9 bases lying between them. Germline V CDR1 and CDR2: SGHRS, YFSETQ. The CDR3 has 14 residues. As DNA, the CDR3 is TGCGCCAGCAGCTTGGGGGGCCCCTATCAGCCCCAGCATTTT. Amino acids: CASSLGGPYQPQHF.

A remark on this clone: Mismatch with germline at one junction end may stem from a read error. The DNA of the CDR3 is TGTGCCAGCAGTTTGACGGGGACGTCGGCAGGGTTC. Amino acid sequence: CASSLTGTSAGF. This chain connects TRBV12-3 or TRBV12-4 to TRBJ1-2; maybe TRBD1 (5 bases). The CDR3 is made up of 12 amino acids.

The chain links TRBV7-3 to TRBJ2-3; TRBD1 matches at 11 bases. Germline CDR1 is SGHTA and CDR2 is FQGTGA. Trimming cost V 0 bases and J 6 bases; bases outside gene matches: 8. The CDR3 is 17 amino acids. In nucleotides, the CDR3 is TGTGCCAGCAGCTTAACTGGGACAGGGGGTATTGGGGATACGCAGTATTTT. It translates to CASSLTGTGGIGDTQYF.

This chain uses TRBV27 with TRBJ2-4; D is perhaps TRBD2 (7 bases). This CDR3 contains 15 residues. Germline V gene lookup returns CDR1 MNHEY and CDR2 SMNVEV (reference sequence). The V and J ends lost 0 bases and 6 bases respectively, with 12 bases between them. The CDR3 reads CASSLSGGAGNIQYF. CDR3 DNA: TGTGCCAGCAGTTTATCGGGGGGGGCGGGAAACATTCAGTACTTC.

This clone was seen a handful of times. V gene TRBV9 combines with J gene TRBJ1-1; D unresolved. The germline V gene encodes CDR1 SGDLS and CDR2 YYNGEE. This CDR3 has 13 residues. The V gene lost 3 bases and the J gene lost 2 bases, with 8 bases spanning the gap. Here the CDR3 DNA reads TGTGCCAGCAGCGCCCGACAAAACACTGAAGCTTTCTTT. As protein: CASSARQNTEAFF. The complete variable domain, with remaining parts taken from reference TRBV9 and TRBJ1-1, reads DSGVTQTPKHLITATGQRVTLRCSPRSGDLSVYWYQQSLDQGLQFLIQYYNGEERAKGNILERFSAQQFPDLHSELNLSSLELGDSALYFCASSARQNTEAFFGQGTRLTVV.

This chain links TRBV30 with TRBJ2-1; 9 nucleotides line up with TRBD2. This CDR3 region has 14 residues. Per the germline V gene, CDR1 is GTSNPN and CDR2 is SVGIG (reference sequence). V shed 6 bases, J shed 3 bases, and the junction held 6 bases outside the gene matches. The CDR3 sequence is CACASGNNYNEQFF. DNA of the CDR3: TGTGCCTGCGCTAGCGGGAATAACTACAATGAGCAGTTCTTC.

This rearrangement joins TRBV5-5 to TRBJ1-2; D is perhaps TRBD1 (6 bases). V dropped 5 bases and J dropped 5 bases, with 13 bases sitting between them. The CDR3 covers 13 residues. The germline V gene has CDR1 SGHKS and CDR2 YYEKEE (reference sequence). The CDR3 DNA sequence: TGTGCCAGCAGAGTTGGGGACATTTATGGCTACACCTTC. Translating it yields CASRVGDIYGYTF. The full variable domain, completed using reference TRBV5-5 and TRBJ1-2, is DAGVTQSPTHLIKTRGQQVTLRCSPISGHKSVSWYQQVLGQGPQFIFQYYEKEERGRGNFPDRFSARQFPNYSSELNVNALLLGDSALYLCASRVGDIYGYTFGSGTRLTVV.

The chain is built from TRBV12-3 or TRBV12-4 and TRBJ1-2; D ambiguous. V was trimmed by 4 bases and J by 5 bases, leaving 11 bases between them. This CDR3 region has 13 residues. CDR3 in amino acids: CASSSAEVYGYTF. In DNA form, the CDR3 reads TGTGCCAGCAGTTCCGCGGAGGTATATGGCTACACCTTC.

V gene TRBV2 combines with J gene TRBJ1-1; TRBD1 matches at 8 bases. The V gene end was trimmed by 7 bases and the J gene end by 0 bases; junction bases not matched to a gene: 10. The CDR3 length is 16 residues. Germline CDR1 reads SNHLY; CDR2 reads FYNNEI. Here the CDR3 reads CASTPQGGNMNTEAFF. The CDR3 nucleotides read TGTGCCAGCACGCCACAGGGGGGGAACATGAACACTGAAGCTTTCTTT.

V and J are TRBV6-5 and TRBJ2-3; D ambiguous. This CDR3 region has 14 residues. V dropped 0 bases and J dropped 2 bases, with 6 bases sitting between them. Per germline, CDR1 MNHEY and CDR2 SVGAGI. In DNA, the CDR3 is TGTGCCAGCAGTTACTCCTCTACCACAGATACGCAGTATTTT. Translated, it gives CASSYSSTTDTQYF.

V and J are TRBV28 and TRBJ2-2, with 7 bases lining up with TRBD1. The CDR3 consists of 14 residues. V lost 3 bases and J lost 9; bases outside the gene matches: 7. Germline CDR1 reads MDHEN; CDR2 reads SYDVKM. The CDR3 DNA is TGTGCCAGCAGTTTCGGACAGGTTCCCAGGGAGCTGTTTTTT. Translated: CASSFGQVPRELFF.

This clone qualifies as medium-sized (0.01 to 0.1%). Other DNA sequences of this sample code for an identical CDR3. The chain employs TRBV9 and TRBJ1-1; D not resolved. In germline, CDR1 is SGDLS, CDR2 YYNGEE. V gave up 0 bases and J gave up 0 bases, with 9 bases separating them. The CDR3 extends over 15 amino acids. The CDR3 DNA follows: TGTGCCAGCAGCGTAGATCCGGATTTGAACACTGAAGCTTTCTTT. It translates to CASSVDPDLNTEAFF.

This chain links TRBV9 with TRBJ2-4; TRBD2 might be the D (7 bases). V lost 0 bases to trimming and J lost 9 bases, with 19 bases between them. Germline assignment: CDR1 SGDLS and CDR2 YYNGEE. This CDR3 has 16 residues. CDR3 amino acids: CASSVATGGAQGIQYF. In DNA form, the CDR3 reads TGTGCCAGCAGCGTAGCTACTGGGGGGGCTCAGGGCATTCAGTACTTC.

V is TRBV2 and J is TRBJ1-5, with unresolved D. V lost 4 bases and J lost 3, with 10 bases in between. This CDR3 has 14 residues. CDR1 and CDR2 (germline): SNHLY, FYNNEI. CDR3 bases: TGTGCCAGCAGTGTGGAGGTCGACAATCAGCCCCAGCATTTT. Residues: CASSVEVDNQPQHF.

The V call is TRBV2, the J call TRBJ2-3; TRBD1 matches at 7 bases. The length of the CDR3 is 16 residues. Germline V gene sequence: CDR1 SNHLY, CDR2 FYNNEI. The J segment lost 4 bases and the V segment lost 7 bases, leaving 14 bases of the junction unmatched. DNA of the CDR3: TGTGCCAGCATATTCGATGTAGGGGGCCGAGCAGATACGCAGTATTTT. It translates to CASIFDVGGRADTQYF.

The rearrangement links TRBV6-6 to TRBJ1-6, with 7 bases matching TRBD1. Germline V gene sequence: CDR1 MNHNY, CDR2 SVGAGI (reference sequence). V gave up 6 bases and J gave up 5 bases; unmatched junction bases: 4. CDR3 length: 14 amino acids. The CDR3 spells CASSKGQDNSPLHF. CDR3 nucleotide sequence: TGTGCCAGCAGCAAAGGACAGGATAATTCACCCCTCCACTTT.

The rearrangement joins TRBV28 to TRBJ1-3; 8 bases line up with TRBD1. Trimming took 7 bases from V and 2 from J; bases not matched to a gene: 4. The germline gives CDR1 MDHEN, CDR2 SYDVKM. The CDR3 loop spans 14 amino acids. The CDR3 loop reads CASKQTGAGNTIYF. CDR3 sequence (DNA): TGTGCCAGCAAACAGACAGGGGCTGGAAACACCATATATTTT.

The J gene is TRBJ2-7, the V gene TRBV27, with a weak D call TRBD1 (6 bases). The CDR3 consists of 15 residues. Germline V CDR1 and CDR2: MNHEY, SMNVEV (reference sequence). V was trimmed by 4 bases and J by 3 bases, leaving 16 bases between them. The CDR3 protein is CASSWSGQSNYEQYF. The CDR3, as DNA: TGTGCCAGCAGTTGGTCAGGACAGTCAAACTACGAGCAGTACTTC.

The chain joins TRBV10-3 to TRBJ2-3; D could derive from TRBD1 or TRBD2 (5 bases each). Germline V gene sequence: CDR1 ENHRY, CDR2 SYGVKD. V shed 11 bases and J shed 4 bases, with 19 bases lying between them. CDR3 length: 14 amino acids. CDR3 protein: CAPPRGYHPDTQYF. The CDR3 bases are TGTGCCCCGCCGAGGGGCTACCACCCAGATACGCAGTATTTT.

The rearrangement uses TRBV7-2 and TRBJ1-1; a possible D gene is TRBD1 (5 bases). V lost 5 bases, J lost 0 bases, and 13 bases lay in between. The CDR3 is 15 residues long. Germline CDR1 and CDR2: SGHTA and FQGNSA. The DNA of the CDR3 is TGTGCCAGCAGCCCCTTTGGACAAATGAACACTGAAGCTTTCTTT. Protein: CASSPFGQMNTEAFF. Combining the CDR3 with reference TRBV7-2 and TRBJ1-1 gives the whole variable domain GAGVSQSPSNKVTEKGKDVELRCDPISGHTALYWYRQSLGQGLEFLIYFQGNSAPDKSGLPSDRFSAERTGGSVSTLTIQRTQQEDSAVYLCASSPFGQMNTEAFFGQGTRLTVV.